This note documents a single TCR beta chain sequence. The CDR3 extends over 14 amino acids. Germline CDR1 is SGDLS and CDR2 is YYNGEE. Germline trimming cut 4 bases from V and 3 bases from J; bases unmatched to any gene: 6. This entry belongs to a study of T cell changes during pregnancy in multiple sclerosis. Method: immunoSEQ multiplex PCR; TCRdb's copy keeps in-frame clones and lacks some. The sample holds approximately 44,000 clones, roughly 90% seen once. Material: CD8+ T cells from peripheral blood mononuclear cells, obtained in the third trimester of pregnancy. The TCR sequence derives from a female donor with multiple sclerosis, enrolled in a pregnancy study. The genes are TRBV9 and TRBJ1-1; 7 nucleotides line up with TRBD1. The CDR3 region has the DNA TGTGCCAGCAGCAGCTCAGGGGGGTACACTGAAGCTTTCTTT. Translation gives CASSSSGGYTEAFF.